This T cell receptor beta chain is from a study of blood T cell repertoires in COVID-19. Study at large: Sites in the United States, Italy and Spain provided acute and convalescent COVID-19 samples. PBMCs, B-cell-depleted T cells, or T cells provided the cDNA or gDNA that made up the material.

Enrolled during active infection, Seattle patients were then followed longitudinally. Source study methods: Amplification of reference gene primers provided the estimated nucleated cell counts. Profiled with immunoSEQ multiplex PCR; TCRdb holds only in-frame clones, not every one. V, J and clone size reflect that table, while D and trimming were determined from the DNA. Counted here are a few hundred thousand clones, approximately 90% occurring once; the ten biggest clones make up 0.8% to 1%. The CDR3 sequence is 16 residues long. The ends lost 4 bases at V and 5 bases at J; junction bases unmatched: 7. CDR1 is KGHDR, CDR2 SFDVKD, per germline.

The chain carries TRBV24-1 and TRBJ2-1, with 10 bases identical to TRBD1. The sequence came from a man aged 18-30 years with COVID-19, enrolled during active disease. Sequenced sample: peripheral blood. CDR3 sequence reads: CATSDRRGTGDNEQFF. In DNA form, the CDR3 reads TGTGCCACCAGTGACCGCCGGGGGACAGGGGACAATGAGCAGTTCTTC.